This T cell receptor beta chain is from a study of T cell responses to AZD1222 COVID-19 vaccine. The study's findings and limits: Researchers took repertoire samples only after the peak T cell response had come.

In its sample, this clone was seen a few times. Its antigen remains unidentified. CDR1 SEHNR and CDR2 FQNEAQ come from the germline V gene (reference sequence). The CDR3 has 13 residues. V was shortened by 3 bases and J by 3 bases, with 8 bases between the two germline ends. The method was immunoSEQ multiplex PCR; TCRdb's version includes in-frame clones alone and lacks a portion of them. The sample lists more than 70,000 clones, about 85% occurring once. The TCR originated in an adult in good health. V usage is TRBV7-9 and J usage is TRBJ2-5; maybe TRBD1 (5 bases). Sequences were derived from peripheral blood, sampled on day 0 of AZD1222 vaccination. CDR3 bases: TGTGCCAGCAGCTTTAACAGGAAAGAGACCCAGTACTTC. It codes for CASSFNRKETQYF.